Listed below are T cell receptor beta chains from one sample, sequenced in a study of spatial heterogeneity in lung cancer. Each CDR3 protein is one row after TCRdb ran MiXCR on the 5' RACE reads. The table records 110,000 or so distinct CDR3 sequences, approximately 11% of them present only once. The sample consisted of PBMCs, taken at follow-up. The origin of the receptors is a female donor with early-stage non-small cell lung cancer. Both conserved end residues are part of each CDR3. A D gene is named only where the DNA matches it firmly. Part of the rows lack a size; the others show once, few, many or a class for expanded clones.

abundance	len	d_gene	v_gene	j_gene	CDR3nt	CDR3aa
NA	15	NA	TRBV6-2/TRBV6-3	TRBJ1-1	TGTGCCAGCAGTTACCGGGGATTAATGAACACTGAAGCTTTCTTT	CASSYRGLMNTEAFF
NA	18	NA	TRBV12-5	TRBJ1-1	TGTGCTAGTGGTTTGCTCGGGAGGGGCAGGAGATTGAACACTGAAGCTTTCTTT	CASGLLGRGRRLNTEAFF
many	17	TRBD1	TRBV5-5	TRBJ1-5	TGTGCCAGCAGCCGCGGGACAGCCCAATATAGCAATCAGCCCCAGCATTTT	CASSRGTAQYSNQPQHF
few	15	NA	TRBV4-3	TRBJ2-5	TGCGCCAGCAGCCGCGGGACACTGGAGGTGGAGACCCAGTACTTC	CASSRGTLEVETQYF
NA	14	NA	TRBV6-5	TRBJ2-5	TGTGCCAGCAGTGCGACAGCCCAGGGGGAGACCCAGTACTTC	CASSATAQGETQYF
few	16	NA	TRBV3-1	TRBJ2-2	TGTGCCAGCAGCCAAGGGACAGCTCGGGACACCGGGGAGCTGTTTTTT	CASSQGTARDTGELFF
NA	13	NA	TRBV27	TRBJ1-1	TGTGCCAGCAGTTTCGACGTCACAGGGGAAGCTTTCTTT	CASSFDVTGEAFF
NA	14	NA	TRBV4-2	TRBJ2-1	TGTGCCAGCAGCCAAGGAACTAGCTTGGGTGAGCAGTTCTTC	CASSQGTSLGEQFF
NA	14	TRBD2	TRBV12-3/TRBV12-4	TRBJ2-2	TGTGCCAGTAGAACTAGCGGGAGTACCGGGGAGCTGTTTTTT	CASRTSGSTGELFF
few	14	TRBD1	TRBV6-1	TRBJ2-7	TGTGCCAGCAGTGCGAGGGACAGGGAGTACGAGCAGTACTTC	CASSARDREYEQYF
NA	14	NA	TRBV12-3/TRBV12-4	TRBJ1-2	TGTGCCAGCAGGACCGGGACGGTTTTCTATGGCTACACCTTC	CASRTGTVFYGYTF
NA	17	TRBD1	TRBV4-1	TRBJ1-2	TGCGCCAGCAGCCAAGTAGACAGGGTTGGGAGCTATCATGGCTACACCTTC	CASSQVDRVGSYHGYTF
few	15	NA	TRBV6-5	TRBJ2-3	TGTGCCAGCAGCTCAACAGGAATACGCACAGATACGCAGTATTTT	CASSSTGIRTDTQYF
many	14	NA	TRBV20-1	TRBJ2-5	TGCAGTGCTAGACGGACTACCGACCAAGAGACCCAGTACTTC	CSARRTTDQETQYF
many	15	NA	TRBV7-8	TRBJ2-1	TGTGCCAGCAGCTTAAGAAGCGGGTCATACAATGAGCAGTTCTTC	CASSLRSGSYNEQFF
NA	16	NA	TRBV6-5	TRBJ1-3	TGTGCCAGCAGTTCGTTTGGGGGCGACTCTGGAAACACCATATATTTT	CASSSFGGDSGNTIYF
NA	13	NA	TRBV27	TRBJ2-3	TGTGCCAGCAGCCCCTCCAGGGCAGATACGCAGTATTTT	CASSPSRADTQYF
few	12	NA	TRBV20-1	TRBJ2-1	TGCAGTGCCGAGTCGCGAGGCGGGGAGAAGTTCTTC	CSAESRGGEKFF
NA	17	TRBD2	TRBV20-1	TRBJ2-7	TGCAGTGCTACGTTTATTGGGCCGGGACTAGACTCCTACGAGCAGTACTTC	CSATFIGPGLDSYEQYF
many	15	TRBD1	TRBV6-2/TRBV6-3	TRBJ1-5	TGTGCCAGCAGTGACCCCGGGACAGGGGATCAGCCCCAGCATTTT	CASSDPGTGDQPQHF
NA	12	NA	TRBV27	TRBJ2-3	TGTGCCAGCAGTTTCGGCGGGATATCGCAGTATTTT	CASSFGGISQYF
NA	12	NA	TRBV20-1	TRBJ1-3	TGCAGTGGCCTCGGTGGTGGAAACACCATATATTTT	CSGLGGGNTIYF
many	13	NA	TRBV5-1	TRBJ2-1	TGCGCCAGCAGCCCCTGGGGTGCCAATGAGCAGTTCTTC	CASSPWGANEQFF
NA	14	NA	TRBV6-5	TRBJ2-1	TGTGCCAGCAGTTACCAATGGGGCCTTAATGAGCAGTTCTTC	CASSYQWGLNEQFF
NA	15	TRBD1	TRBV12-3/TRBV12-4	TRBJ2-7	TGTGCCAGCAGCCCCAGGGGGCGTTCTAGTGAGGAGCAGTACTTC	CASSPRGRSSEEQYF
many	17	NA	TRBV12-3/TRBV12-4	TRBJ1-3	TGTGCCAGCAGTTTTTTTTGGGACTCCGGCTCTGGAAACACCATATATTTT	CASSFFWDSGSGNTIYF
few	14	NA	TRBV18	TRBJ1-1	TGTGCCAGCTCACTAGGACAGTCGAACACTGAAGCTTTCTTT	CASSLGQSNTEAFF
NA	14	TRBD1	TRBV5-4	TRBJ1-2	TGTGCCAGCGGGGCGAAGGACAGGGCATATGGCTACACCTTC	CASGAKDRAYGYTF
few	15	NA	TRBV20-1	TRBJ1-2	TGCAGTGCCATGCCGCCCGCCAGGGCGGGCTATGGCTACACCTTC	CSAMPPARAGYGYTF
NA	14	NA	TRBV7-7	TRBJ2-3	TGTGCTAGCAGCCCCACAGGGAGCACAGATACGCAGTATTTT	CASSPTGSTDTQYF
NA	15	NA	TRBV7-2	TRBJ2-7	TGTGCCAGCAGCGCGCGGGTCTTAGGGGGTTCCGAGCAGTACTTC	CASSARVLGGSEQYF
NA	14	NA	TRBV28	TRBJ1-1	TGTGCCAGCAGTTTACCGCAGGGGAACACTGAAGCTTTCTTT	CASSLPQGNTEAFF
NA	14	NA	TRBV2	TRBJ1-2	TGTGCCAGCAGTGAAGGCCCAGGGAAATATGGCTACACCTTC	CASSEGPGKYGYTF
NA	13	NA	TRBV29-1	TRBJ2-1	TGCAGCGTTGAAGACCTCGCCGGCAATGAGCAGTTCTTC	CSVEDLAGNEQFF
few	16	NA	TRBV2	TRBJ1-5	TGTGCCAGCAGTGAAGCGCCCGTATATAGCAATCAGCCCCAGCATTTT	CASSEAPVYSNQPQHF
NA	14	TRBD1	TRBV7-9	TRBJ2-7	TGTGCCAGCGGACCGGGACAGGACCCCTACGAGCAGTACTTC	CASGPGQDPYEQYF
NA	14	TRBD1	TRBV6-1	TRBJ1-1	TGTGCCAGCAGCGGCAGGGGGCTCGGAGCTGAAGCTTTCTTT	CASSGRGLGAEAFF
few	13	NA	TRBV28	TRBJ2-2	TGTGCCAGCAGAGGAGACTTGACCGGGGAGCTGTTTTTT	CASRGDLTGELFF
NA	15	TRBD2	TRBV6-2/TRBV6-3	TRBJ2-1	TGTGCCAGCAGACGACTAGCGGGACTATACAATGAGCAGTTCTTC	CASRRLAGLYNEQFF
NA	15	TRBD2	TRBV4-2	TRBJ2-5	TGTGCCAGCAGCCAAGGACTAGCGGACCAAGAGACCCAGTACTTC	CASSQGLADQETQYF
many	14	NA	TRBV3-1	TRBJ2-3	TGTGCCAGCCAAGGGCGGAGAACCACAGATACGCAGTATTTT	CASQGRRTTDTQYF
NA	13	NA	TRBV9	TRBJ1-3	TGTGCCAGCAGCGCTTCGAGAGCCAACACCATATATTTT	CASSASRANTIYF
NA	15	NA	TRBV10-3	TRBJ2-1	TGTGCCATCAGTGGGATGTCGGGAATGAATAATGAGCAGTTCTTC	CAISGMSGMNNEQFF
many	14	TRBD1	TRBV28	TRBJ2-2	TGTGCCAGCAGTTTAACAGGGGCTCCCGGGGAGCTGTTTTTT	CASSLTGAPGELFF
many	15	NA	TRBV6-5	TRBJ2-6	TGTGCCAGCAGTTCGGACAGAACTGGGGCCAACGTCCTGACTTTC	CASSSDRTGANVLTF
many	16	TRBD2	TRBV11-2	TRBJ2-7	TGTGCCAGCAGCCTAACCCTAGCGGGAGGCACCTACGAGCAGTACTTC	CASSLTLAGGTYEQYF
NA	14	TRBD1	TRBV7-3	TRBJ1-2	TGTGCCAGCAGCTTAAGCGGGACAGACTATGGCTACACCTTC	CASSLSGTDYGYTF
NA	15	NA	TRBV6-2/TRBV6-3	TRBJ2-1	TGTGCCAGCACCAACGGGGGTGTCCCCTACAATGAGCAGTTCTTC	CASTNGGVPYNEQFF
NA	14	NA	TRBV20-1	TRBJ2-3	TGCAGTGCTTACCTAGCCGGGAGTAGTGATACGCAGTATTTT	CSAYLAGSSDTQYF
NA	15	TRBD1	TRBV12-3/TRBV12-4	TRBJ2-3	TGTGCCAGCAGCCCCGACAGGGTTCGCACAGATACGCAGTATTTT	CASSPDRVRTDTQYF